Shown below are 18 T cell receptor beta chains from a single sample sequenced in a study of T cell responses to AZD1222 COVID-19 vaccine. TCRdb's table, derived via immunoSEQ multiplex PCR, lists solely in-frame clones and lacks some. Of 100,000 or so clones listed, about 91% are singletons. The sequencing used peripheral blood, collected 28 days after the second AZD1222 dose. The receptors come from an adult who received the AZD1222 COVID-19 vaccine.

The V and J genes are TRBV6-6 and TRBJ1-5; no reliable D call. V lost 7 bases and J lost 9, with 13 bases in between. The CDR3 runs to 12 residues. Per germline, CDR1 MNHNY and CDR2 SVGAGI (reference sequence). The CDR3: CASKGGNGPQHF. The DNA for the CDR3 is TGTGCCAGCAAGGGCGGGAACGGGCCCCAGCATTTT.

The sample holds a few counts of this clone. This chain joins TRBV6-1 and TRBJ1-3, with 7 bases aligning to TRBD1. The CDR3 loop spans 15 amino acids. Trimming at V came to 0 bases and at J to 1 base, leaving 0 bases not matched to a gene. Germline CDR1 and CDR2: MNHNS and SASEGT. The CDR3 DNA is TGTGCCAGCAGTGAAGCGACAGGGTCTGGAAACACCATATATTTT. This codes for CASSEATGSGNTIYF.

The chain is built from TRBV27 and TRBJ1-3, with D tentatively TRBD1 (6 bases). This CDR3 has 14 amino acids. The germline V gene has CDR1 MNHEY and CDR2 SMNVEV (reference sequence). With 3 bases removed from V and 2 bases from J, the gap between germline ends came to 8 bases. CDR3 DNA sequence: TGTGCCAGCAGTTTGAACAGGGCTGGAAACACCATATATTTT. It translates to CASSLNRAGNTIYF.

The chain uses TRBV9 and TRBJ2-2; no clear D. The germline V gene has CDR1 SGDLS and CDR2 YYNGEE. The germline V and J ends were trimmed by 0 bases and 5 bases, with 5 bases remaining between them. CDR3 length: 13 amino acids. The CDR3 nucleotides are TGTGCCAGCAGCGTAGCTATGACCGGGGAGCTGTTTTTT. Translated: CASSVAMTGELFF.

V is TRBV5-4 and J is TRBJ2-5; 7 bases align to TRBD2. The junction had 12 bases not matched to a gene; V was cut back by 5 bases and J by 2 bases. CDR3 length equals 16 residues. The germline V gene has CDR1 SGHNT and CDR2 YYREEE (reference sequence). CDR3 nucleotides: TGTGCCAGCAGTCTTCCGGGACTACTAAATCAAGAGACCCAGTACTTC. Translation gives CASSLPGLLNQETQYF. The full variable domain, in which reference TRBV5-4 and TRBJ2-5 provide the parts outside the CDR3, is ETGVTQSPTHLIKTRGQQVTLRCSSQSGHNTVSWYQQALGQGPQFIFQYYREEENGRGNFPPRFSGLQFPNYSSELNVNALELDDSALYLCASSLPGLLNQETQYFGPGTRLLVL.

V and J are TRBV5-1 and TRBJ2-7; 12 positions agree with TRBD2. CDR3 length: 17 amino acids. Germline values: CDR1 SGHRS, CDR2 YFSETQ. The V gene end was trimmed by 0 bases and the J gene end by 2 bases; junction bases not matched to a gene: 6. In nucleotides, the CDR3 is TGCGCCAGCAGCTTGGGCCTGACTAGCGGGAGAACCTACGAGCAGTACTTC. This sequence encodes CASSLGLTSGRTYEQYF.

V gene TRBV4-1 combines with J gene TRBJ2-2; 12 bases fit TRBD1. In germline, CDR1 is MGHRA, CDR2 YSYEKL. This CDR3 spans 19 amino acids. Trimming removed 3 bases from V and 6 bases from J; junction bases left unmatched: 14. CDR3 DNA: TGCGCCAGCAGCCAGCCCCCGGGACAGGGGGCAACTACACCCGGGGAGCTGTTTTTT. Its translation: CASSQPPGQGATTPGELFF.

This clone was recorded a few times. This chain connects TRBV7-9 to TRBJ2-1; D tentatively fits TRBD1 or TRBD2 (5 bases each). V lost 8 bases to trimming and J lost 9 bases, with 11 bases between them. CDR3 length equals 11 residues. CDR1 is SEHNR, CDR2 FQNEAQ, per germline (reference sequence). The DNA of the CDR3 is TGTGCCAGCTTTCGAGGGGCTGAGCAGTTCTTC. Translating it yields CASFRGAEQFF.

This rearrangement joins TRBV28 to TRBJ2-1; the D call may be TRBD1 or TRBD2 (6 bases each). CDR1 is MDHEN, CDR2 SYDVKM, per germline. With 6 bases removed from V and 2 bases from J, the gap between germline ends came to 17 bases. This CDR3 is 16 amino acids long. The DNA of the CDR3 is TGTGCCAGCAGCCCAGTTGAGGGGGGTACCTACAATGAGCAGTTCTTC. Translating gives CASSPVEGGTYNEQFF.

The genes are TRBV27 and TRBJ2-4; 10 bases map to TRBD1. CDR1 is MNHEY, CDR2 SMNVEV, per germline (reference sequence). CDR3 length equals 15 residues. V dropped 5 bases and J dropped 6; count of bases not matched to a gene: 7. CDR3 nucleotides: TGTGCCAGCAGTGTCGGGACAGGGGAGAGAAACATTCAGTACTTC. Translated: CASSVGTGERNIQYF.

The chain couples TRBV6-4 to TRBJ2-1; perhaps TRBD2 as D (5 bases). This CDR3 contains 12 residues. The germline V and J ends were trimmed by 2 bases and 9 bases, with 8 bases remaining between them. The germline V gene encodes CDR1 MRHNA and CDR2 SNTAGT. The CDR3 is CASSDRAGEQFF. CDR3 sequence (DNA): TGTGCCAGCAGTGACAGGGCGGGTGAGCAGTTCTTC.

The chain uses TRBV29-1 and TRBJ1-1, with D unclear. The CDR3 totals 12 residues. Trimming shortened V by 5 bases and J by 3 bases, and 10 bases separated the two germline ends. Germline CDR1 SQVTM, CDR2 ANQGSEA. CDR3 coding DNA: TGCAGCGTTAGTATGGAATACACTGAAGCTTTCTTT. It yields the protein CSVSMEYTEAFF.

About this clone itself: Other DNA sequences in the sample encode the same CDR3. The CDR3 DNA follows: TGTGCCAGCTCACCCGGACAGGGTGGGAATACTGAAGCTTTCTTT. Translating it yields CASSPGQGGNTEAFF. The V call is TRBV18, the J call TRBJ1-1; 8 bases line up with TRBD1. CDR1 is KGHSH, CDR2 LQKENI, per germline. The CDR3 length is 15 residues. The V gene end was trimmed by 3 bases and the J gene end by 5 bases; junction bases not matched to a gene: 8.

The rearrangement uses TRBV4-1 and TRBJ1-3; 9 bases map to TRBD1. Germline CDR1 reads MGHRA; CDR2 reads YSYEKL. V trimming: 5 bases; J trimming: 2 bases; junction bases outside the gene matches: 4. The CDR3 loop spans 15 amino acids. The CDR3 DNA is TGCGCCAGCAGCGGACAGGGGATAACTGGAAACACCATATATTTT. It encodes CASSGQGITGNTIYF.

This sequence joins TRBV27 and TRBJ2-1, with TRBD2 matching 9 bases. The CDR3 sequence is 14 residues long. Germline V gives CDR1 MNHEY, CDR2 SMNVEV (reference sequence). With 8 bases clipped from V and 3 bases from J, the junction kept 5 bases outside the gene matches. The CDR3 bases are TGTGCCAGCCTTAGCGGGAGCCTCTACAATGAGCAGTTCTTC. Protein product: CASLSGSLYNEQFF.

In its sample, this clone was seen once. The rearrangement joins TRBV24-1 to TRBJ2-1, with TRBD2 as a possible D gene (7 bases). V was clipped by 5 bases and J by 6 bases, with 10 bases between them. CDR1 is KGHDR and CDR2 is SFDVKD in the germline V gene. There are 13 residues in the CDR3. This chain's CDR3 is CATSGGGGNEQFF. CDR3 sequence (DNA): TGTGCCACCAGTGGAGGGGGGGGCAATGAGCAGTTCTTC.

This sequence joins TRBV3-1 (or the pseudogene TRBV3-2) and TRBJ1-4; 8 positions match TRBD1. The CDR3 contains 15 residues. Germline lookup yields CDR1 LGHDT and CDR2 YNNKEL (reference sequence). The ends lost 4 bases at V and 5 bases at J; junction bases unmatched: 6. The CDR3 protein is CASSPIQGVNEKLFF. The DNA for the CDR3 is TGTGCCAGCAGCCCAATACAGGGGGTAAATGAAAAACTGTTTTTT.

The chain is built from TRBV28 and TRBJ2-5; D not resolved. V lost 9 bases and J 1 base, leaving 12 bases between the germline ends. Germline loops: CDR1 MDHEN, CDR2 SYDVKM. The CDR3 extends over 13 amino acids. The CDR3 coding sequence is TGTGCCAGTACGACGGGCCTCCAAGAGACCCAGTACTTC. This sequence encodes CASTTGLQETQYF.